Each of the 5 T cell receptor beta chains below was sequenced from the same sample in a study of blood T cell repertoires in COVID-19. Sequenced by immunoSEQ multiplex PCR; TCRdb stores in-frame clones only, minus some. Altogether about 210,000 clones are present, around four fifths being singletons, with the ten largest covering roughly a tenth. Sequenced material: peripheral blood. These TCRs come from a woman aged 80 or older with COVID-19, enrolled during active disease.

The chain uses TRBV6-5 and TRBJ1-5, with 7 nucleotides matching TRBD1. This CDR3 region has 15 residues. The trim removed 5 bases at V and 1 base at J, leaving 5 bases unmatched. Germline CDR1 MNHEY, CDR2 SVGAGI. The CDR3 DNA follows: TGTGCCAGCAGTCGACAGGGAACAAGCAATCAGCCCCAGCATTTT. Encoded protein: CASSRQGTSNQPQHF.

This clone was observed a few times. J is TRBJ1-5 and V is TRBV2, with no clear D. The V end was cut by 7 bases, the J end by 2 bases, with 9 bases between. Germline CDR1 is SNHLY and CDR2 is FYNNEI. The CDR3 runs 13 residues. The CDR3 spells CASKVEGNQPQHF. CDR3 bases: TGTGCCAGCAAGGTGGAGGGCAATCAGCCCCAGCATTTT.

The J gene is TRBJ2-7, the V gene TRBV2; D possibly corresponds to TRBD2 (5 bases). This CDR3 has 12 residues. Germline V gene lookup returns CDR1 SNHLY and CDR2 FYNNEI. The V end lost 2 bases, the J end lost 6 bases, and 8 bases lay between the germline ends. CDR3 DNA: TGTGCCAGCAGTGAATTCGGGGTCGAGCAGTACGTC. It is translated as CASSEFGVEQYV.

This clone was detected once. The V gene is TRBV18, the J gene TRBJ2-2, with 10 bases lining up with TRBD2. The V and J ends lost 5 bases and 2 bases, in that order; junction bases with no gene match: 5. This CDR3 comprises 16 residues. Germline CDR1 and CDR2: KGHSH and LQKENI. The CDR3 DNA follows: TGTGCCAGCTCATCTAGCGGGGGATCAAACACCGGGGAGCTGTTTTTT. Translation: CASSSSGGSNTGELFF.

This sequence joins TRBV2 and TRBJ2-3, with 7 positions matching TRBD1. The germline V gene encodes CDR1 SNHLY and CDR2 FYNNEI. Losses at the gene ends were 5 bases for V and 2 bases for J; bases not matched to a gene: 7. The CDR3 has 15 residues. CDR3 nucleotide sequence: TGTGCCAGCAGTCGACAGGGCCGAGACACAGATACGCAGTATTTT. This codes for CASSRQGRDTDTQYF. Drawing the rest from reference TRBV2 and TRBJ2-3, the complete variable domain is EPEVTQTPSHQVTQMGQEVILRCVPISNHLYFYWYRQILGQKVEFLVSFYNNEISEKSEIFDDQFSVERPDGSNFTLKIRSTKLEDSAMYFCASSRQGRDTDTQYFGPGTRLTVL.